The 2 T cell receptor beta chains presented below share a single source sample, sequenced in a study of PD-1 blockade in classical Hodgkin lymphoma. All patients experienced relapse after autologous stem cell transplantation, and brentuximab vedotin exposure was variable. Sequencing was performed with immunoSEQ multiplex PCR; in TCRdb, only in-frame clones are kept and a portion is missing. The table has 45,000 to 50,000 clones, roughly 80% seen once. The material was peripheral blood mononuclear cells (PBMCs), obtained before the second cycle of nivolumab. These receptors all stem from a human donor with classical Hodgkin lymphoma.

V usage is TRBV6-1 and J usage is TRBJ2-7; no clear D. Germline V lookup: CDR1 MNHNS, CDR2 SASEGT. This CDR3 is 15 amino acids long. Trimming took off 1 base at V and 2 bases at J, with 12 bases between the two ends. The CDR3 region has the DNA TGTGCCAGCAGTGAAGGGCAGCCGTTCCCCTACGAGCAGTACTTC. Amino acid sequence: CASSEGQPFPYEQYF.

The rearrangement joins TRBV19 to TRBJ1-1; D is possibly TRBD1 (6 bases). The V gene's germline CDR1 is LNHDA and CDR2 SQIVND (reference sequence). The ends were cut back, 7 bases at V and 4 bases at J, with 28 bases in the middle. The CDR3 totals 18 residues. The CDR3 DNA sequence: TGTGCCAGTACCCCAATGTTGGGGGCCAGGGGAAAAGGCACTGAAGCTTTCTTT. Translated, it gives CASTPMLGARGKGTEAFF.